This is a list of T cell receptor beta chains from one sample in a study of cytomegalovirus exposure and HLA in healthy donors. The table came from immunoSEQ multiplex PCR; TCRdb's copy has only in-frame clones and leaves some out. The sample includes under 200,000 clones, approximately 81% of them seen just once. Sequenced input: PBMCs. Receptors originate from a man aged 30-40 years in good health and CMV-seropositive. Both conserved end residues are part of each CDR3. D genes are given only for firm matches. Clone size is shown for a subset of rows, as once, few, many or a class of expanded clone.

>NA|TRBV7-9|TRBJ1-2|NA
CASSLRGSEVLYGYTF
TGTGCCAGCAGCTTACGGGGTAGCGAGGTCCTCTATGGCTACACCTTC
>NA|TRBV5-6|TRBJ2-3|NA
CASSLEWRADTQYF
TGTGCCAGCAGCTTGGAGTGGCGGGCTGATACGCAGTATTTT
>NA|TRBV18|TRBJ2-7|TRBD2
CASSLGRAGGREQYF
TGTGCCAGCTCCTTGGGTCGAGCGGGAGGTCGCGAGCAGTACTTC
>NA|TRBV5-1|TRBJ2-3|TRBD2
CASSFDLAGFLLDTQYF
TGCGCCAGCAGCTTTGACTTAGCGGGATTCCTTCTCGATACGCAGTATTTT
>few|TRBV27|TRBJ1-4|TRBD1
CASSRQGNEKLFF
TGTGCCAGCAGTAGACAGGGGAATGAAAAACTGTTTTTT
>once|TRBV29-1|TRBJ2-1|NA
CSVEGQADEQFF
TGCAGCGTTGAAGGGCAAGCGGATGAGCAGTTCTTC
>NA|TRBV6-4|TRBJ1-1|TRBD1
CASSYQGAVEAFF
TGTGCCAGCAGTTACCAGGGGGCGGTTGAAGCTTTCTTT
>NA|TRBV11-2|TRBJ2-1|NA
CASSFHGGEQFF
TGTGCCAGCAGCTTTCACGGCGGTGAGCAGTTCTTC
>NA|TRBV6-5|TRBJ1-4|NA
CASSTGTTNEKLFF
TGTGCCAGCAGCACAGGGACAACTAATGAAAAACTGTTTTTT
>NA|TRBV2|TRBJ2-1|TRBD2
CASKWTSGSINEQFF
TGTGCCAGCAAATGGACTAGCGGGAGCATTAATGAGCAGTTCTTC
>NA|TRBV5-1|TRBJ2-3|TRBD2
CASSRTSGYTDTQYF
TGCGCCAGCAGCCGGACTAGCGGTTACACAGATACGCAGTATTTT
>NA|TRBV7-2|TRBJ1-1|NA
CASSRSGVMNTEAFF
TGTGCCAGCAGCCGCTCGGGGGTAATGAACACTGAAGCTTTCTTT
>few|TRBV19|TRBJ2-1|TRBD1
CASSMGQTYNEQFF
TGTGCCAGTAGTATGGGACAGACCTACAATGAGCAGTTCTTC
>NA|TRBV7-2|TRBJ2-5|NA
CASSTVRSETQYF
TGTGCCAGCAGCACCGTCAGGTCAGAGACCCAGTACTTC
>NA|TRBV6-1|TRBJ2-1|TRBD1
CASHSQGAYNEQFF
TGTGCCAGCCATTCCCAGGGGGCCTACAATGAGCAGTTCTTC
>NA|TRBV4-3|TRBJ2-5|NA
CASSQERLAETQYF
TGCGCCAGCAGCCAAGAGCGGCTAGCGGAGACCCAGTACTTC
>once|TRBV11-3|TRBJ2-1|TRBD2
CASSPPGRGEQFF
TGTGCCAGCAGCCCCCCGGGGCGGGGGGAGCAGTTCTTC
>NA|TRBV5-4|TRBJ2-5|TRBD2
CASSLWTSGQETQYF
TGTGCCAGCAGCCTCTGGACTAGCGGGCAAGAGACCCAGTACTTC
>many|TRBV4-2|TRBJ2-7|TRBD2
CASSQDSGSGSYEQYF
TGTGCCAGCAGCCAAGATAGTGGTAGCGGGAGCTACGAGCAGTACTTC
>NA|TRBV18|TRBJ1-1|NA
CASSSGIWNTEAFF
TGTGCCAGCTCATCGGGAATTTGGAACACTGAAGCTTTCTTT
>NA|TRBV6-1|TRBJ2-1|NA
CASSEARGWNEQFF
TGTGCCAGCAGTGAAGCGCGTGGTTGGAATGAGCAGTTCTTC
>NA|TRBV11-2|TRBJ2-5|NA
CASSLVLAQETQYF
TGTGCCAGCAGCTTAGTTCTAGCCCAAGAGACCCAGTACTTC
>NA|TRBV27|TRBJ2-7|NA
CASNLRGKGAYEQYF
TGTGCCAGCAACCTAAGGGGGAAGGGAGCCTACGAGCAGTACTTC
>NA|TRBV11-2|TRBJ2-3|NA
CASSLALEHSSDTQYF
TGTGCCAGCAGCTTAGCTCTAGAGCATTCGTCCGATACGCAGTATTTT
>NA|TRBV11-3|TRBJ2-6|NA
CASSLTISGANVLTF
TGTGCCAGCAGCCTGACTATATCTGGGGCCAACGTCCTGACTTTC
>NA|TRBV7-7|TRBJ2-2|TRBD1
CASSDRDTGELFF
TGTGCTAGCAGCGACAGGGACACCGGGGAGCTGTTTTTT
>NA|TRBV4-3|TRBJ2-1|TRBD2
CASSQDLSVLAGPYNEQFF
TGCGCCAGCAGCCAAGATCTTTCCGTCCTAGCGGGGCCTTACAATGAGCAGTTCTTC